A single sample is the source of the 20 T cell receptor beta chains below, sequenced in a study of cytomegalovirus exposure and HLA in healthy donors. 13 Jbeta primers and 60 Vbeta primers were used for the PCR. TCRdb's table, derived via immunoSEQ multiplex PCR, lists solely in-frame clones and lacks some. Its table lists about 200,000 clones. The sample was PBMCs. These TCRs come from a girl aged 2-10 years in good health and CMV-seropositive.

V and J are TRBV10-2 and TRBJ2-3; no reliable D call. The CDR3 consists of 14 residues. Germline lookup yields CDR1 WSHSY and CDR2 SAAADI. With 6 bases removed from V and 2 bases from J, the gap between germline ends came to 12 bases. The CDR3 DNA sequence: TGCGCCAGCAGAGATACCATACACACAGATACGCAGTATTTT. This encodes CASRDTIHTDTQYF.

The V gene is TRBV7-2, the J gene TRBJ1-2; 10 nucleotides align to TRBD1. Germline trimming cut 3 bases from V and 4 bases from J; bases unmatched to any gene: 8. CDR1 is SGHTA and CDR2 is FQGNSA in the germline V gene. This CDR3 contains 16 residues. The chain's CDR3 is CASSLTGTGDAYGYTF. As DNA, the CDR3 is TGTGCCAGCAGCTTGACCGGGACAGGGGATGCCTATGGCTACACCTTC.

The CDR3 is CAIWKGGDYEQFF. The CDR3 DNA reads as TGTGCCATCTGGAAGGGGGGGGATTATGAGCAGTTCTTC. V and J are TRBV10-3 and TRBJ2-1; maybe TRBD2 (7 bases). V was cut by 8 bases and J by 8 bases, with 16 bases left in between. CDR1 is ENHRY, CDR2 SYGVKD, per germline. The CDR3 covers 13 residues.

The chain combines TRBV6-1 with TRBJ2-2; D unclear. V was trimmed by 0 bases and J by 5 bases, leaving 13 bases between them. CDR3 length: 16 residues. Per the germline V gene, CDR1 is MNHNS and CDR2 is SASEGT. The CDR3 nucleotides are TGTGCCAGCAGTGAAGCGTCGGGTGTGGGTACCGGGGAGCTGTTTTTT. It yields the protein CASSEASGVGTGELFF.

The J gene is TRBJ2-7, the V gene TRBV18; TRBD2 matches at 14 bases. Germline V gene sequence: CDR1 KGHSH, CDR2 LQKENI. V dropped 2 bases and J dropped 3; count of bases not matched to a gene: 9. This CDR3 is built from 18 residues. The CDR3 bases are TGTGCCAGCTCACCATTTACCGGACTAGCGGGAGGCCACTACGAGCAGTACTTC. Translation: CASSPFTGLAGGHYEQYF.

The chain couples TRBV27 to TRBJ2-7, with TRBD2 matching over 13 bases. In germline, CDR1 is MNHEY, CDR2 SMNVEV (reference sequence). This CDR3 is 15 amino acids long. V lost 6 bases and J lost 4; bases outside the gene matches: 6. CDR3 sequence (DNA): TGTGCCAGCAGAGATCGACTAGCGGGAGGTTACGAGCAGTACTTC. This sequence encodes CASRDRLAGGYEQYF.

This chain uses TRBV4-1 with TRBJ1-1; D may be TRBD1 (5 bases). Germline V gene data show CDR1 as MGHRA and CDR2 as YSYEKL. V was trimmed by 4 bases and J by 5 bases, leaving 17 bases between them. This CDR3 is built from 15 residues. CDR3: CASSPLGEGKTEAFF. The CDR3 nucleotides are TGCGCCAGCAGCCCCCTCGGGGAGGGGAAAACTGAAGCTTTCTTT.

The chain combines TRBV27 with TRBJ1-2; D might be TRBD1 (5 bases). Trimming left V 5 bases short and J 8 bases short, with 18 bases between. Germline CDR1 reads MNHEY; CDR2 reads SMNVEV (reference sequence). The CDR3 has 14 amino acids. CDR3 amino acids: CASSLRGGLSGYTF. The DNA for the CDR3 is TGTGCCAGCAGTCTCCGGGGGGGTCTGTCAGGCTACACCTTC.

This chain joins TRBV5-1 and TRBJ2-5, with D unclear. The J call may be wrong; the DNA end is better matched by TRBJ2-7. Germline lookup yields CDR1 SGHRS and CDR2 YFSETQ. The CDR3 contains 12 residues. The CDR3 nucleotides are TGCGCCAGCAGCGTCACAGTCTACGAGCAGTACTTC. It is translated as CASSVTVYEQYF.

The rearrangement links TRBV19 to TRBJ1-5, with TRBD1 identical over 8 bases. V was clipped by 5 bases and J by 6 bases; unmatched bases: 3. Germline CDR1 LNHDA, CDR2 SQIVND (reference sequence). The CDR3 is 13 residues long. CDR3 sequence reads: CASSPTGGQPQHF. Here the CDR3 DNA reads TGTGCCAGTAGTCCAACAGGGGGTCAGCCCCAGCATTTT.

The rearrangement joins TRBV28 to TRBJ2-3; 10 nucleotides agree with TRBD2. The CDR3 runs 19 residues. From germline, CDR1 is MDHEN and CDR2 SYDVKM. With V trimmed by 6 bases and J by 4 bases, 19 bases remained unmatched. This chain's CDR3 is CASSAIAGGPLDRADTQYF. The CDR3 bases are TGTGCCAGCAGCGCCATAGCGGGAGGCCCCTTAGATAGGGCAGATACGCAGTATTTT.

The V gene is TRBV10-1, the J gene TRBJ2-1, with 7 nucleotides matching TRBD2. In germline, CDR1 is WNHNN, CDR2 SYGVQD (reference sequence). CDR3 length: 15 residues. Germline trimming cut 3 bases from V and 5 bases from J; bases unmatched to any gene: 7. The DNA for the CDR3 is TGCGCCAGCAGTGAAGGGTCGGGAGGTAACAATGAGCAGTTCTTC. It yields the protein CASSEGSGGNNEQFF.

J is TRBJ2-5 and V is TRBV7-8, with TRBD1 matching 7 bases. This CDR3 comprises 15 residues. Germline CDR1 is SGHVS and CDR2 is FQNEAQ. J was trimmed by 3 bases and V by 5 bases; bases with no gene match: 9. The CDR3 bases are TGTGCCAGCAGCACAGACCGGGGACAGAAAGAGACCCAGTACTTC. Amino acids: CASSTDRGQKETQYF.

The chain couples TRBV5-6 to TRBJ2-3, with TRBD2 matching 15 bases. V lost 1 base to trimming and J lost 2 bases; unmatched junction nucleotides: 8. CDR3 length: 19 amino acids. Germline CDR1 is SGHDT and CDR2 is YYEEEE. In DNA, the CDR3 is TGTGCCAGCAGCTTGCCGGTAGGACTAGCGGGAGGGATCACAGATACGCAGTATTTT. Translated: CASSLPVGLAGGITDTQYF.

The rearrangement uses TRBV19 and TRBJ2-6; 7 bases map to TRBD1. The CDR3 contains 17 residues. The V gene end was trimmed by 7 bases and the J gene end by 0 bases; junction bases not matched to a gene: 9. CDR1 LNHDA and CDR2 SQIVND come from the germline V gene (reference sequence). The CDR3 reads CASKLGQQFSGANVLTF. The CDR3 nucleotides are TGTGCCAGTAAGCTGGGACAGCAGTTCTCTGGGGCCAACGTCCTGACTTTC.

The chain joins TRBV27 to TRBJ1-1; 8 bases match TRBD1. CDR1 is MNHEY, CDR2 SMNVEV, per germline (reference sequence). The V gene end was trimmed by 9 bases and the J gene end by 4 bases; junction bases not matched to a gene: 7. The CDR3 has 13 residues. CDR3 protein: CASLSRGRTEAFF. In DNA, the CDR3 is TGTGCCAGTTTATCCAGGGGGCGCACTGAAGCTTTCTTT.

This chain uses TRBV5-1 with TRBJ1-1, with D possibly TRBD1 on 6 matching bases. The germline V gene has CDR1 SGHRS and CDR2 YFSETQ. The CDR3 contains 15 residues. Deletions cut 1 base from V and 4 bases from J, with 14 bases between. Here the CDR3 DNA reads TGCGCCAGCAGCTTGTTAGGGGGTTCAGGCACTGAAGCTTTCTTT. The encoded protein is CASSLLGGSGTEAFF.

V is TRBV6-1 and J is TRBJ1-1, with D uncertain. The germline V gene has CDR1 MNHNS and CDR2 SASEGT. V shed 6 bases and J shed 3 bases, with 14 bases lying between them. This CDR3 has 14 amino acids. CDR3 loop: CASRPFNGDTEAFF. CDR3 DNA sequence: TGTGCCAGCAGACCGTTCAACGGGGACACTGAAGCTTTCTTT.

The chain couples TRBV18 to TRBJ1-5; 7 positions match TRBD1. CDR1 and CDR2 (germline): KGHSH, LQKENI. Unmatched junction bases numbered 6, after V lost 1 base and J lost 6 bases. The CDR3 sequence is 15 residues long. The CDR3 DNA reads TGTGCCAGCTCACCACGGGACAGTTTACTTCAGCCCCAGCATTTT. Translation: CASSPRDSLLQPQHF.

This chain uses TRBV9 with TRBJ2-5; TRBD2 matches 15 bases. Germline V CDR1 and CDR2: SGDLS, YYNGEE. The CDR3 has 19 amino acids. V was pared by 3 bases and J by 5 bases, with 14 bases of the junction left unmatched. As DNA, the CDR3 is TGTGCCAGCAGCGACCCTTCCGGGACTAGCGGGAGGAGAGGGGAGACCCAGTACTTC. This translates into CASSDPSGTSGRRGETQYF.